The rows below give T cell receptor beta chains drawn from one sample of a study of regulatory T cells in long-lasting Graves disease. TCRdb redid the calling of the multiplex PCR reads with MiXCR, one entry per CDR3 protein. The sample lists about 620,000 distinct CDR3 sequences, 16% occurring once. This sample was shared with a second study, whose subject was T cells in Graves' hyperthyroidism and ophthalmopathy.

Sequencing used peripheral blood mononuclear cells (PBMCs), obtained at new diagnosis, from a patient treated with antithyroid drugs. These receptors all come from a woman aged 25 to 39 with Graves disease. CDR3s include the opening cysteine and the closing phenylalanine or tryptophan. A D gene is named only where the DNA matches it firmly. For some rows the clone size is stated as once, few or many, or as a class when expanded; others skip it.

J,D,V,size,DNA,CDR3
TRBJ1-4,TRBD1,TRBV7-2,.,TGTGCCAGCAGCTTACAGGGGGCGTTATATGAAAAACTGTTTTTT,CASSLQGALYEKLFF
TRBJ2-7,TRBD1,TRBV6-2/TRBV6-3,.,TGTGCCAGCGCACACTCCGGGACAGGGGGTGGCGAGCAGTACTTC,CASAHSGTGGGEQYF
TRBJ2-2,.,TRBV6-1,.,TGTGCCAGCAGACCGGCGAGGGCCTCGAACACCGGGGAGCTGTTTTTT,CASRPARASNTGELFF
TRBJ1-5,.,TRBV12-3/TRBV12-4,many,TGTGCCAGCAGTTTAATCGAAAATCAGCCCCAGCATTTT,CASSLIENQPQHF
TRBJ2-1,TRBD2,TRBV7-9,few,TGTGCCAGCAGCTTGGGACTAGCGGAAGAAATAGAGCAGTTCTTC,CASSLGLAEEIEQFF
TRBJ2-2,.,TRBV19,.,TGTGCCAGTAGTACCCCCGACAGACTGCCTAGCGGGGAGCTGTTTTTT,CASSTPDRLPSGELFF
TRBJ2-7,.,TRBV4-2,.,TGTGCCAGCAGCCAAGGCGGGTCTTTCGAGCAGTACTTC,CASSQGGSFEQYF
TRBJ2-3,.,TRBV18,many,TGTGCCAGCTCACCACCCTCAGCCACAGATACGCAGTATTTT,CASSPPSATDTQYF
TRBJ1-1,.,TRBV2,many,TGTGCCAGCAAATACCGACGGCAGAACACTGAAGCTTTCTTT,CASKYRRQNTEAFF
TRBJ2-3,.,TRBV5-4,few,TGTGCCAGCAGCTTGGACCGTAAGGAGGGAGTTAGCACAGATACGCAGTATTTT,CASSLDRKEGVSTDTQYF
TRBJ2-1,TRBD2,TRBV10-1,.,TGCGCCAGCAGTGAGACTAGCGGGAGGGTGGGGAATGAGCAGTTCTTC,CASSETSGRVGNEQFF
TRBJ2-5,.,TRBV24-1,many,TGTGCCACTGGGTACGGGGGAGAGACCCAGTACTTC,CATGYGGETQYF
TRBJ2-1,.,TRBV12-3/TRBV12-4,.,TGTGCCAGCAGTTTTTCGGCGGGGTCCTACAATGAGCAGTTCTTC,CASSFSAGSYNEQFF
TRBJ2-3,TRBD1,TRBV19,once,TGTGCCAGTAGTATCCAGGGGGCAGCGTCGGATACGCAGTATTTT,CASSIQGAASDTQYF
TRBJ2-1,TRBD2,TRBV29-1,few,TGCAGCGTTGAAACGGGGACTACGAATGAGCAGTTCTTC,CSVETGTTNEQFF
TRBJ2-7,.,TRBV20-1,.,TGCAGTGCCCAAAGAGATACCTCCTACGAGCAGTACTTC,CSAQRDTSYEQYF
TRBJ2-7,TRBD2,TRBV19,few,TGTGCCAGGGGACTAGCGGGAGGCCACGAGCAGTACTTC,CARGLAGGHEQYF
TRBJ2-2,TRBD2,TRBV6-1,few,TGTGCCAGCAGTAAGGCTAGCGGAAACACCGGGGAGCTGTTTTTT,CASSKASGNTGELFF
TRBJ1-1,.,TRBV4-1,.,TGCGCCAGCAGCATGACAGACGCCTCTGAAGCTTTCTTT,CASSMTDASEAFF
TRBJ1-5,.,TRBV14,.,TGTGCCAGCAGCCAAGAGTTCAATCAGCCCCAGCATTTT,CASSQEFNQPQHF
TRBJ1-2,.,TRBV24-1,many,TGTGCCACCAGTGATTTTGACCGAAACTATGGCTACACCTTC,CATSDFDRNYGYTF
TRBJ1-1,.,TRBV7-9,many,TGTGCCAGCAGCTTAGAGGGCTATGAAGCTTTCTTT,CASSLEGYEAFF
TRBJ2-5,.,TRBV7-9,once,TGCGCCAGCAGCATATCACGCGGGACACAAGAGACCCAGTACTTC,CASSISRGTQETQYF
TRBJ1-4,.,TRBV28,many,TGTGCCAGCAGTCCTGCTGGGGTTGGGAGTGAAAAACTGTTTTTT,CASSPAGVGSEKLFF
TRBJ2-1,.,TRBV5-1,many,TGCGCCAGCGGGGCGGGGTACAATGAGCAGTTCTTC,CASGAGYNEQFF
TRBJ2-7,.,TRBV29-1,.,TGCAGCGTTGACAGGTTAAGCTCCTACGAGCAGTACTTC,CSVDRLSSYEQYF
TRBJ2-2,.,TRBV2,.,TGTGCCAGCACCTTATTAGCGTCGAACACCGGGGAGCTGTTTTTT,CASTLLASNTGELFF